The entry that follows covers one T cell receptor beta chain sequence. No antigen is known for it. This sample was taken from a study of cytomegalovirus exposure and HLA in healthy donors. The study's findings and limits: Both high specificity and high sensitivity reportedly marked the classifier's diagnosis of cytomegalovirus status. Cytomegalovirus-associated status was assigned to more than 150 TCR beta chains.

Amplification used 60 Vbeta primers and 13 Jbeta primers. This table comes from immunoSEQ multiplex PCR, and its TCRdb copy is limited to in-frame clones, with some not included. The table has 95,000 to 110,000 clones, roughly 80% seen once. What was sequenced was PBMCs. The sequence was obtained from a woman aged 40-49 years in good health and CMV-seronegative.

CDR3 DNA: TGTGCCAGCAGTGGTTCGGGCAATGAGCAGTTCTTC. This translates into CASSGSGNEQFF. The chain employs TRBV27 and TRBJ2-1; unclear D gene. The CDR3 covers 12 residues. V lost 5 bases and J lost 6, with 8 bases in between. Germline lookup yields CDR1 MNHEY and CDR2 SMNVEV (reference sequence).